These 25 T cell receptor beta chains came from one sample sequenced in a study of technical replicates of blood from a handful of donors. Sequenced by immunoSEQ multiplex PCR; TCRdb stores in-frame clones only, minus some. The data contain tens of thousands of clones, 95% to 97% of them seen just once; the ten biggest clones take up 0.37%. Sequences were obtained from T cells isolated from PBMCs. These receptors came from a human donor in good health.

The sample holds one count of this clone. V gene TRBV18 combines with J gene TRBJ2-1; 10 bases align to TRBD2. Germline values: CDR1 KGHSH, CDR2 LQKENI. V was pared by 2 bases and J by 5 bases, with 3 bases of the junction left unmatched. The CDR3 totals 15 residues. Here the CDR3 DNA reads TGTGCCAGCTCACCAATAGGACTAGCGGACAATGAGCAGTTCTTC. It specifies CASSPIGLADNEQFF.

The rearrangement uses TRBV7-6 and TRBJ2-7; D is undetermined. The CDR3 spans 13 residues. CDR1 and CDR2 (germline): SGHVS, FNYEAQ. Trimming took 5 bases from V and 4 from J, leaving 12 bases between them. In nucleotides, the CDR3 is TGTGCCAGCAGCCCCTTCATCGCGTACGAGCAGTACTTC. It encodes CASSPFIAYEQYF.

The V call is TRBV5-4, the J call TRBJ1-5; TRBD1 agrees at 9 bases. Losses at the gene ends were 4 bases for V and 7 bases for J; bases not matched to a gene: 9. Germline V gene data show CDR1 as SGHNT and CDR2 as YYREEE (reference sequence). This CDR3 contains 15 residues. CDR3: CASSLDGTGTQPQHF. The CDR3 DNA follows: TGTGCCAGCAGCCTCGACGGGACAGGGACCCAGCCCCAGCATTTT.

This chain uses TRBV6-5 with TRBJ1-1; D unresolved. CDR1 and CDR2 (germline): MNHEY, SVGAGI. V lost 5 bases and J lost 3, with 10 bases in between. The CDR3 contains 13 residues. CDR3 coding DNA: TGTGCCAGCAGTCCAGGTTGGCACACTGAAGCTTTCTTT. The encoded protein is CASSPGWHTEAFF.

The chain couples TRBV6-5 to TRBJ2-2; 7 nucleotides line up with TRBD2. The V segment lost 1 base and the J segment 4 bases; nucleotides outside the gene matches: 6. The CDR3 spans 16 residues. Germline-derived CDR1 and CDR2 are MNHEY and SVGAGI. CDR3: CASSYLTSLRTGELFF. The CDR3 nucleotides are TGTGCCAGCAGTTACTTGACTAGCCTCCGCACCGGGGAGCTGTTTTTT.

The chain recombines TRBV28 with TRBJ2-1, with a weak D call TRBD1 (8 bases). V lost 10 bases, J lost 7 bases, and 17 bases lay in between. CDR3 length equals 13 residues. The V gene's germline CDR1 is MDHEN and CDR2 SYDVKM. CDR3 bases: TGTGCCACCAACGGACAGGGAGGGAATGAGCAGTTCTTC. The encoded protein is CATNGQGGNEQFF.

This chain joins TRBV2 and TRBJ1-1; 12 bases agree with TRBD1. The CDR3 length is 21 residues. CDR1 is SNHLY and CDR2 is FYNNEI in the germline V gene. V lost 8 bases to trimming and J lost 5 bases; unmatched junction nucleotides: 27. The CDR3 loop is CASSDRALWGQGARVRTEAFF. The DNA for the CDR3 is TGTGCCAGCTCGGACAGGGCATTGTGGGGACAGGGGGCAAGGGTGAGGACTGAAGCTTTCTTT.

The chain recombines TRBV15 with TRBJ2-7, with D perhaps matching TRBD2 (6 bases). CDR1 and CDR2 from the germline V gene are LNHNV and YYDKDF (reference sequence). The CDR3 has 15 amino acids. Trimming stripped 4 bases from V and 0 bases from J, with 13 bases between. CDR3 DNA: TGTGCCACCAGCATGGGGACTTACAGCTCCTACGAGCAGTACTTC. Its translation is CATSMGTYSSYEQYF. Full variable domain (missing parts from reference TRBV15 and TRBJ2-7): DAMVIQNPRYQVTQFGKPVTLSCSQTLNHNVMYWYQQKSSQAPKLLFHYYDKDFNNEADTPDNFQSRRPNTSFCFLDIRSPGLGDTAMYLCATSMGTYSSYEQYFGPGTRLTVT.

The chain employs TRBV2 and TRBJ2-2, with TRBD2 identical over 10 bases. The CDR3 extends over 12 amino acids. CDR1 is SNHLY and CDR2 is FYNNEI in the germline V gene. V was clipped by 10 bases and J by 6 bases; unmatched bases: 2. This CDR3 is CAILAGAGELFF. DNA for the CDR3: TGTGCCATCCTAGCGGGAGCCGGGGAGCTGTTTTTT.

The V and J genes are TRBV5-4 and TRBJ2-2; D remains unclear. CDR1 is SGHNT and CDR2 is YYREEE in the germline V gene (reference sequence). Between the trimmed V and J ends, which lost 7 bases and 6 bases, there was a span of 7 bases. The CDR3 runs to 11 residues. The DNA of the CDR3 is TGTGCCAGCGGGCGTTCCGGGGAGCTGTTTTTT. It yields the protein CASGRSGELFF.

V usage is TRBV6-5 and J usage is TRBJ2-7, with TRBD1 identical over 8 bases. J gave up 5 bases and V 6 bases, and 12 bases lay outside the gene matches. The CDR3 covers 15 residues. The germline CDR1 and CDR2 sequences are MNHEY and SVGAGI. This chain's CDR3 is CASSPVGQAPHEQYF. The CDR3 DNA follows: TGTGCCAGCAGCCCAGTGGGACAGGCCCCCCACGAGCAGTACTTC.

The chain has TRBV10-2 and TRBJ2-5; perhaps TRBD2 as D (5 bases). V was shortened by 3 bases and J by 3 bases, with 11 bases between the two germline ends. The CDR3 loop spans 14 amino acids. CDR1 WSHSY and CDR2 SAAADI come from the germline V gene. The CDR3 spells CASSESAEEETQYF. The CDR3 DNA follows: TGCGCCAGCAGTGAATCAGCGGAGGAAGAGACCCAGTACTTC.

V and J are TRBV18 and TRBJ2-7, with TRBD2 matching over 12 bases. CDR3 length: 15 amino acids. V was pared by 3 bases and J by 2 bases, with 2 bases of the junction left unmatched. The germline V gene has CDR1 KGHSH and CDR2 LQKENI. The CDR3 region has the DNA TGTGCCAGCTCACCTTCTAGCGGGAGGGCCTACGAGCAGTACTTC. This sequence encodes CASSPSSGRAYEQYF.

This clone appeared once. The chain is built from TRBV7-2 and TRBJ2-3, with D possibly TRBD1 on 7 matching bases. Germline V gene sequence: CDR1 SGHTA, CDR2 FQGNSA. This CDR3 region has 15 residues. The V and J ends lost 5 bases and 4 bases respectively, with 16 bases between them. CDR3 DNA: TGTGCCAGCAGCCCAATGACTAGGGGGCCAGATACGCAGTATTTT. Amino acid sequence: CASSPMTRGPDTQYF.

CDR3 coding DNA: TGTGCCAGCAGTGCCGACAGGGCCCCTAATGAAAAACTGTTTTTT. Translation: CASSADRAPNEKLFF. The V and J genes are TRBV27 and TRBJ1-4; 7 bases match TRBD1. V was clipped by 5 bases and J by 3 bases; unmatched bases: 6. The CDR3 has 15 residues. Germline loops: CDR1 MNHEY, CDR2 SMNVEV (reference sequence).

This sequence joins TRBV5-1 and TRBJ1-3, with D possibly TRBD1 on 5 matching bases. Trimming stripped 1 base from V and 0 bases from J, with 8 bases between. Germline V gives CDR1 SGHRS, CDR2 YFSETQ. This CDR3 region has 15 residues. CDR3 in DNA: TGCGCCAGCAGCTTGACGACAGCCTCTGGAAACACCATATATTTT. This sequence encodes CASSLTTASGNTIYF.

There are a few counts of this clone. V and J are TRBV9 and TRBJ2-3, with D tentatively TRBD1 (6 bases). The V and J ends lost 0 bases and 0 bases respectively, with 14 bases between them. CDR3 size: 17 residues. Germline assignment: CDR1 SGDLS and CDR2 YYNGEE. For the CDR3, the DNA is TGTGCCAGCAGCGTAGTCCCGACAGGACCTAGCACAGATACGCAGTATTTT. Amino acids: CASSVVPTGPSTDTQYF.

J is TRBJ2-3 and V is TRBV29-1; 8 nucleotides align to TRBD2. Germline CDR1 SQVTM, CDR2 ANQGSEA. This CDR3 region has 14 residues. J gave up 5 bases and V 3 bases, and 7 bases lay outside the gene matches. CDR3 amino acids: CSVESGRGIDTQYF. The CDR3 DNA reads as TGCAGCGTTGAGAGCGGGAGAGGAATAGATACGCAGTATTTT.

J is TRBJ2-1 and V is TRBV25-1; TRBD2 matches at 11 bases. Looked up from germline, CDR1 is MGHDK and CDR2 is SYGVNS. This CDR3 has 15 amino acids. V was clipped by 3 bases and J by 10 bases; unmatched bases: 8. The CDR3 sequence is CASSDRTSGSGEQFF. CDR3 sequence (DNA): TGTGCCAGCAGTGATAGAACTAGCGGGAGTGGGGAGCAGTTCTTC.

This clone has a single count. This chain joins TRBV10-3 and TRBJ2-1; the D is unclear. Germline V gives CDR1 ENHRY, CDR2 SYGVKD. This CDR3 region has 12 residues. Trimming took off 0 bases at V and 7 bases at J, with 4 bases between the two ends. CDR3 protein: CAISESENEQFF. The CDR3 DNA follows: TGTGCCATCAGTGAGTCGGAGAATGAGCAGTTCTTC.

This chain connects TRBV18 to TRBJ1-2; D unresolved. CDR1 and CDR2 (germline): KGHSH, LQKENI. The CDR3 sequence is 16 residues long. V lost 1 base, J lost 8 bases, and 20 bases lay in between. The chain's CDR3 is CASSPLLTYFTRGYTF. CDR3 bases: TGTGCCAGCTCACCACTACTGACTTACTTCACGCGCGGCTACACCTTC.

The J gene is TRBJ1-2, the V gene TRBV29-1; a possible D gene is TRBD1 (6 bases). CDR3 size: 10 residues. V was pared by 5 bases and J by 6 bases, with 7 bases between. Germline V gene data show CDR1 as SQVTM and CDR2 as ANQGSEA. This CDR3 reads CSVYRDGYTF. The CDR3 DNA is TGCAGCGTTTACAGGGATGGCTACACCTTC.

The rearrangement joins TRBV5-1 to TRBJ2-7, with 8 bases lining up with TRBD1. CDR3 length equals 17 residues. Germline CDR1 is SGHRS and CDR2 is YFSETQ. V lost 4 bases and J lost 0; bases outside the gene matches: 12. The CDR3 DNA reads TGCGCCAGCAGCCCAGGGCTGACAGGGGCGAACTCCTACGAGCAGTACTTC. Encoded protein: CASSPGLTGANSYEQYF.

V usage is TRBV4-1 and J usage is TRBJ2-1; 9 nucleotides match TRBD2. CDR1 and CDR2 (germline): MGHRA, YSYEKL. The CDR3 length is 18 residues. Trimming took 0 bases from V and 3 from J; bases not matched to a gene: 9. CDR3 nucleotides: TGCGCCAGCAGCCAAGAAGGGGGCTGGACTAGCGACTACAATGAGCAGTTCTTC. It translates to CASSQEGGWTSDYNEQFF.

The CDR3 sequence is CASSEGLARGYEQYF. The CDR3 DNA follows: TGTGCCAGTAGTGAGGGACTAGCACGAGGCTACGAGCAGTACTTC. V gene TRBV19 combines with J gene TRBJ2-7; 9 bases agree with TRBD2. Germline values: CDR1 LNHDA, CDR2 SQIVND (reference sequence). The V gene end was trimmed by 5 bases and the J gene end by 3 bases; junction bases not matched to a gene: 8. The CDR3 totals 15 residues. The variable domain in full, completed from reference TRBV19 and TRBJ2-7, reads DGGITQSPKYLFRKEGQNVTLSCEQNLNHDAMYWYRQDPGQGLRLIYYSQIVNDFQKGDIAEGYSVSREKKESFPLTVTSAQKNPTAFYLCASSEGLARGYEQYFGPGTRLTVT.